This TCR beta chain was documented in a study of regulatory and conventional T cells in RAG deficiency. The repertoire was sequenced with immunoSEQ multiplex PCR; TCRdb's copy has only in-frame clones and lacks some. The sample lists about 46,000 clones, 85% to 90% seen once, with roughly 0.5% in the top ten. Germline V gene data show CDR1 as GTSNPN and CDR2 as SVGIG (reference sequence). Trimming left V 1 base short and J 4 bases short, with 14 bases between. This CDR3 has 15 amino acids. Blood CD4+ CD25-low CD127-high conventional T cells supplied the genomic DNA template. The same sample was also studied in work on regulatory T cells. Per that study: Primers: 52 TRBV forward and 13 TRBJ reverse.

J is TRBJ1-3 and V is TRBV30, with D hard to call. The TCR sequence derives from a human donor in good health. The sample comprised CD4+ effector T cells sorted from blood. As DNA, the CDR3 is TGTGCCTGGAGTGGCCGGGCCAACAGCGGAAACACCATATATTTT. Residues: CAWSGRANSGNTIYF.